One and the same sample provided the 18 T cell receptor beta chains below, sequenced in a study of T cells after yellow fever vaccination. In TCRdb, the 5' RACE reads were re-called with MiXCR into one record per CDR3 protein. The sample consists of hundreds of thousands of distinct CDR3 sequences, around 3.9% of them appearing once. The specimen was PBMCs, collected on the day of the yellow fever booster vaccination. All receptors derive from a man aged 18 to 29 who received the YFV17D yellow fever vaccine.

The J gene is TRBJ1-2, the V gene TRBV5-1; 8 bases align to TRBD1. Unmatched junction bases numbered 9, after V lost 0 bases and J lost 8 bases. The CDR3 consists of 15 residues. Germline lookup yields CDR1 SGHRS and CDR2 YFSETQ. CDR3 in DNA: TGCGCCAGCAGCTTGGCCCGACAGGGGATGGGGGGCTACACCTTC. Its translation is CASSLARQGMGGYTF.

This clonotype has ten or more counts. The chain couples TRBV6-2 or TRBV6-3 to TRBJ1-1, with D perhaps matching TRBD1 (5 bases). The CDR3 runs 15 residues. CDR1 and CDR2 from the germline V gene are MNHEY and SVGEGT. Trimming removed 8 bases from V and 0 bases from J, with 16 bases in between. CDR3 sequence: CASQRAGIMNTEAFF. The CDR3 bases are TGTGCCAGCCAGAGGGCAGGGATAATGAACACTGAAGCTTTCTTT.

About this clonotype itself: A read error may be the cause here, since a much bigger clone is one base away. The CDR3 coding sequence is TGTGCCAGCTCACCAGAGCTGAACACTGAAGCTTTCTTT. Translation: CASSPELNTEAFF. The chain recombines TRBV18 with TRBJ1-1; D not certain. The V end was cut by 2 bases, the J end by 0 bases, with 4 bases between. CDR3 length: 13 amino acids. The germline V gene has CDR1 KGHSH and CDR2 LQKENI. Combining the CDR3 with reference TRBV18 and TRBJ1-1 gives the whole variable domain NAGVMQNPRHLVRRRGQEARLRCSPMKGHSHVYWYRQLPEEGLKFMVYLQKENIIDESGMPKERFSAEFPKEGPSILRIQQVVRGDSAAYFCASSPELNTEAFFGQGTRLTVV.

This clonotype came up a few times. CDR3 amino acids: CASSFSGGASRSYNEQFF. CDR3 sequence (DNA): TGTGCCAGCAGCTTTAGCGGGGGGGCCAGTAGGTCCTACAATGAGCAGTTCTTC. This chain connects TRBV7-2 to TRBJ2-1; 11 bases align to TRBD2. Germline-derived CDR1 and CDR2 are SGHTA and FQGNSA. CDR3 length: 18 amino acids. With V trimmed by 3 bases and J by 1 base, 8 bases remained unmatched.

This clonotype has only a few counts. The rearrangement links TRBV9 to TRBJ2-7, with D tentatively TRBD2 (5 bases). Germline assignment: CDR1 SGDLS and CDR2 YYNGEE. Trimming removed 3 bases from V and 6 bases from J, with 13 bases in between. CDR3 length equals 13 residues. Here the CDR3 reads CASSAGTGSEQYF. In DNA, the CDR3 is TGTGCCAGCAGCGCCGGAACTGGGAGCGAGCAGTACTTC.

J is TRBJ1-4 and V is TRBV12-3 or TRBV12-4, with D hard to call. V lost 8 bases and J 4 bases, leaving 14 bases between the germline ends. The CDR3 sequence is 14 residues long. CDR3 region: CASAPLGLNEKLFF. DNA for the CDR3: TGTGCCAGCGCTCCGCTCGGGCTTAATGAAAAACTGTTTTTT.

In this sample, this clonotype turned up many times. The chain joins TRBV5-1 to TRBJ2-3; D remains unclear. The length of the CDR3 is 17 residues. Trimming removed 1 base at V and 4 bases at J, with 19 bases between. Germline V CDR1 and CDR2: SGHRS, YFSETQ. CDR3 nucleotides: TGCGCCAGCAGCTTGTCGGTCGCGCGCGGCGCTGCAGATACGCAGTATTTT. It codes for CASSLSVARGAADTQYF.

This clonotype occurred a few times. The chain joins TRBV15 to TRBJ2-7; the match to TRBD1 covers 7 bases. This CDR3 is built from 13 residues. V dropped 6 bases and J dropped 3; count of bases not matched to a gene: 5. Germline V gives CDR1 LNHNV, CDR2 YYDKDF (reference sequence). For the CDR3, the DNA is TGTGCCACCAGTGCCCGACAGGGCTACGAGCAGTACGTC. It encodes CATSARQGYEQYV.

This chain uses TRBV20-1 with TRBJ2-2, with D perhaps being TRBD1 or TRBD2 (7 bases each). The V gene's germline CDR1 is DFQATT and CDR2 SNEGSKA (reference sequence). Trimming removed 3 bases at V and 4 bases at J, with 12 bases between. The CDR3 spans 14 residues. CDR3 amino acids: CSASIRGGTGELFF. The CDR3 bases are TGCAGTGCTAGTATCAGGGGGGGCACCGGGGAGCTGTTTTTT.

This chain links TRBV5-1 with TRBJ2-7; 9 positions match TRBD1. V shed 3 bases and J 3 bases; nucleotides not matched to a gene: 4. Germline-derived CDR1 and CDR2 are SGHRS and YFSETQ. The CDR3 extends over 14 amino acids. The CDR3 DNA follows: TGCGCCAGCAGCTCCGGGACAGGGCTCTACGAGCAGTACTTC. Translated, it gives CASSSGTGLYEQYF.

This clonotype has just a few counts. The CDR3: CSVLGVGEETQYF. The CDR3, as DNA: TGCAGTGTGTTAGGGGTAGGAGAAGAGACCCAGTACTTC. The chain combines TRBV20-1 with TRBJ2-5; TRBD1 might be the D (5 bases). V lost 7 bases to trimming and J lost 3 bases, with 15 bases between them. This CDR3 contains 13 residues. Germline values: CDR1 DFQATT, CDR2 SNEGSKA (reference sequence).

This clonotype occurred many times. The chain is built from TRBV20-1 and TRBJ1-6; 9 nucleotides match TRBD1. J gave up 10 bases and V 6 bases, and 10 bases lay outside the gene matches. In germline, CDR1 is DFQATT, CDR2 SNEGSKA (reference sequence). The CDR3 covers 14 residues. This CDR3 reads CSARGQGSYSPLHF. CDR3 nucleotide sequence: TGCAGTGCCCGGGGACAGGGCAGTTACTCACCCCTCCACTTT.

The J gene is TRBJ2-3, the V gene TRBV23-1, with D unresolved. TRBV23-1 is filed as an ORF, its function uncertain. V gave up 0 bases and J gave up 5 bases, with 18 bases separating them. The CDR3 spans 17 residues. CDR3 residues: CASSQSRPITVGDTQYF. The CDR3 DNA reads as TGCGCCAGCAGTCAATCGAGGCCTATCACGGTTGGAGATACGCAGTATTTT.

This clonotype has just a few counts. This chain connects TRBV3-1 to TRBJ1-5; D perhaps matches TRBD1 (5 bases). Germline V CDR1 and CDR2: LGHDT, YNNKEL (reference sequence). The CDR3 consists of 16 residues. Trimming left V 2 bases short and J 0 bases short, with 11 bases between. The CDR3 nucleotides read TGTGCCAGCAGCCAAACAGGCGGATATAGCAATCAGCCCCAGCATTTT. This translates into CASSQTGGYSNQPQHF.

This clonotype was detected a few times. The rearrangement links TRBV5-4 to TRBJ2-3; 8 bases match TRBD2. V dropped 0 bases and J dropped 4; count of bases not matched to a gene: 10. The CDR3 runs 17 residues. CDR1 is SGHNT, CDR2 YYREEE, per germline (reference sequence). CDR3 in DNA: TGTGCCAGCAGCTTGGGTCTCTATAGCGGGGTGGCAGATACGCAGTATTTT. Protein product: CASSLGLYSGVADTQYF.

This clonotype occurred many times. This CDR3 is CASSKGDPGLAGGSSYEQYV. DNA of the CDR3: TGTGCCAGCAGCAAAGGGGACCCGGGACTAGCGGGGGGGAGCTCCTACGAGCAGTACGTC. The chain joins TRBV21-1 to TRBJ2-7; TRBD2, the table's D call, lacks a check against the DNA. TRBV21-1 has pseudogene status. This CDR3 comprises 20 residues.

The CDR3 DNA sequence: TGTGCCAGCAGCTTTATAGCGGGGGGCCCGGGGGATACGCAGTATTTT. Translated: CASSFIAGGPGDTQYF. The V call is TRBV7-8, the J call TRBJ2-3, with 10 bases lining up with TRBD2. The CDR3 spans 16 residues. Per germline, CDR1 SGHVS and CDR2 FQNEAQ. The ends lost 3 bases at V and 6 bases at J; junction bases unmatched: 9.

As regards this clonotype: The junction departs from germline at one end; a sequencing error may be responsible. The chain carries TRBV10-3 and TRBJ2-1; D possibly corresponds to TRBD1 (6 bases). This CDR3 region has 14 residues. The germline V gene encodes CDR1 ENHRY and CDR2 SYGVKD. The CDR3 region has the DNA TGTGCCATCAGTACAACGGGGACATACAGTGAGCAGTTCTTC. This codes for CAISTTGTYSEQFF.